This TCR beta chain was observed in a study of blood T cell repertoires in COVID-19. Study overall: T cells, B-cell-depleted T cells, or PBMCs supplied cDNA or gDNA.

Clones were read by immunoSEQ multiplex PCR, and TCRdb kept only the in-frame ones, dropping some. Altogether over 150,000 clones are present, about 88% being singletons, with the ten largest covering roughly 19%. V was shortened by 1 base and J by 2 bases, with 6 bases between the two germline ends. The CDR3 is made up of 13 amino acids. From germline, CDR1 is SGHNT and CDR2 YENEEA. Sequenced sample: peripheral blood. The chain recombines TRBV11-3 with TRBJ2-7, with a possible D match to TRBD1 (5 bases). The receptor comes from a man aged 50-59 years with COVID-19, enrolled during active disease. The CDR3 DNA reads TGTGCCAGCAGCTTAGCGGACACCTACGAGCAGTACTTC. Protein: CASSLADTYEQYF.